These 2 T cell receptor beta chains originate from one sample sequenced in a study of persistence of HIV-infected CD4 T cells. The immunoSEQ assay was version 4, run in survey mode. Assay used: immunoSEQ multiplex PCR; TCRdb lists only in-frame clones, some missing. This sample carries about 64,000 clones, 70% to 75% of them seen once, and the ten largest clones take more than 1.5%. These receptors lack a known antigen. The stimulus was an HIV-1 Gag 15-mer peptide pool, approximately 0.93 ug/peptide/mL. Sorted nonresponding memory CD4+ T cells were CD40L-negative, CD69-negative, CD45RO-high. The material sequenced was CD4+ T cells sorted from PBMCs after approximately 19-hour stimulation, taken from a patient who received antiretroviral therapy. The receptors derive from an adult man with HIV who was CMV-seropositive.

This rearrangement joins TRBV6-6 to TRBJ2-2; no clear D. Germline V gene data show CDR1 as MNHNY and CDR2 as SVGAGI (reference sequence). There are 16 residues in the CDR3. V lost 2 bases, J lost 0 bases, and 10 bases lay in between. The CDR3 reads CASSYGIASNTGELFF. The CDR3 region has the DNA TGTGCCAGCAGTTACGGAATAGCATCGAACACCGGGGAGCTGTTTTTT.

This rearrangement joins TRBV5-6 to TRBJ1-2; weak D call: TRBD1 (5 bases). The length of the CDR3 is 14 residues. Germline CDR1 reads SGHDT; CDR2 reads YYEEEE. V was shortened by 4 bases and J by 4 bases, with 14 bases between the two germline ends. The CDR3 nucleotides read TGTGCCAGCAGCCGACGGGACGGGCTCTATGGCTACACCTTC. Translation: CASSRRDGLYGYTF.